Each of the 32 T cell receptor beta chains below was sequenced from the same sample in a study of control samples from healthy donors and cancer patients. Assay used: immunoSEQ multiplex PCR; TCRdb lists only in-frame clones, some missing. The data contain 130,000 or so clones, approximately 91% of them singletons. Sequencing was performed on blood. The receptors stem from a man in his fifties or sixties in good health.

The chain has TRBV11-2 and TRBJ1-5; D not resolved. There are 13 residues in the CDR3. The V end lost 1 base, the J end lost 3 bases, and 4 bases lay between the germline ends. The V gene's germline CDR1 is SGHAT and CDR2 FQNNGV. This CDR3 is CASSLADNQPQHF. DNA for the CDR3: TGTGCCAGCAGCTTAGCGGACAATCAGCCCCAGCATTTT.

The J gene is TRBJ1-2, the V gene TRBV7-9; D unclear. This CDR3 contains 13 residues. The ends were cut back, 2 bases at V and 1 base at J, with 5 bases in the middle. Germline loops: CDR1 SEHNR, CDR2 FQNEAQ (reference sequence). The DNA for the CDR3 is TGTGCCAGCAGCTTACAAGTTAACTATGGCTACACCTTC. Encoded protein: CASSLQVNYGYTF. Combining the CDR3 with reference TRBV7-9 and TRBJ1-2 gives the whole variable domain DTGVSQNPRHKITKRGQNVTFRCDPISEHNRLYWYRQTLGQGPEFLTYFQNEAQLEKSRLLSDRFSAERPKGSFSTLEIQRTEQGDSAMYLCASSLQVNYGYTFGSGTRLTVV.

For the CDR3, the DNA is TGTGCCAGCAGCATATTGGGACGGCTCGACACTGAAGCTTTCTTT. This codes for CASSILGRLDTEAFF. The chain recombines TRBV5-5 with TRBJ1-1, with D tentatively TRBD1 (5 bases). The CDR3 is made up of 15 amino acids. Trimming took off 4 bases at V and 3 bases at J, with 16 bases between the two ends. CDR1 and CDR2 (germline): SGHKS, YYEKEE (reference sequence). Full variable domain (remainder filled in from reference TRBV5-5 and TRBJ1-1): DAGVTQSPTHLIKTRGQQVTLRCSPISGHKSVSWYQQVLGQGPQFIFQYYEKEERGRGNFPDRFSARQFPNYSSELNVNALLLGDSALYLCASSILGRLDTEAFFGQGTRLTVV.

This sequence joins TRBV7-9 and TRBJ2-5, with D possibly TRBD1 on 5 matching bases. Germline CDR1 and CDR2: SEHNR and FQNEAQ (reference sequence). The CDR3 is 12 amino acids. The V end lost 5 bases, the J end lost 8 bases, and 12 bases lay between the germline ends. CDR3 region: CASSPGWGTQYF. The CDR3 nucleotides are TGTGCCAGCAGCCCGGGCTGGGGCACCCAGTACTTC.

The CDR3, as DNA: TGTGCCAGCAGCCTAAAAAGCGGAAGCGGTGAGCAGTTCTTC. It encodes CASSLKSGSGEQFF. The chain uses TRBV7-2 and TRBJ2-1; a possible D gene is TRBD2 (5 bases). Germline CDR1 is SGHTA and CDR2 is FQGNSA. CDR3 length: 14 amino acids. Deletions cut 5 bases from V and 9 bases from J, with 17 bases between.

The chain carries TRBV5-4 and TRBJ1-1; D not resolved. V was pared by 0 bases and J by 1 base, with 10 bases between. The V gene's germline CDR1 is SGHNT and CDR2 YYREEE (reference sequence). The CDR3 consists of 15 residues. The CDR3 bases are TGTGCCAGCAGCTTGGTGGGCGGGTCGAACACTGAAGCTTTCTTT. Its protein product is CASSLVGGSNTEAFF.

The chain employs TRBV6-5 and TRBJ2-7; TRBD2 might be the D (5 bases). Germline assignment: CDR1 MNHEY and CDR2 SVGAGI. V was clipped by 7 bases and J by 0 bases, with 16 bases between them. This CDR3 is 15 amino acids long. The CDR3 here is CASKTEVSNSYEQYF. Written as DNA, the CDR3 is TGTGCCAGCAAAACGGAGGTGTCCAACTCCTACGAGCAGTACTTC.

About this clone itself: At the DNA level, this CDR3 is encoded by other sequences in the same sample as well. The chain is built from TRBV6-5 and TRBJ1-1, with 9 nucleotides matching TRBD1. Looked up from germline, CDR1 is MNHEY and CDR2 is SVGAGI. This CDR3 has 14 amino acids. Trimming removed 8 bases from V and 7 bases from J; junction bases left unmatched: 11. Here the CDR3 DNA reads TGTGCCAGCTCTAGGGACAGGGACGATAATGAAGCTTTCTTT. It codes for CASSRDRDDNEAFF.

The chain joins TRBV28 to TRBJ2-3; no firm D call. Germline CDR1 is MDHEN and CDR2 is SYDVKM. This CDR3 spans 15 amino acids. V lost 4 bases and J 0 bases, leaving 11 bases between the germline ends. This CDR3 reads CASSSQKKSTDTQYF. In DNA, the CDR3 is TGTGCCAGCAGTTCACAGAAGAAGAGCACAGATACGCAGTATTTT.

The chain employs TRBV28 and TRBJ1-2; 9 bases are shared with TRBD1. Per germline, CDR1 MDHEN and CDR2 SYDVKM. The V gene end was trimmed by 3 bases and the J gene end by 7 bases; junction bases not matched to a gene: 6. This CDR3 is 14 amino acids long. The CDR3 here is CASSFTGTGFGYTF. In nucleotides, the CDR3 is TGTGCCAGCAGTTTCACCGGGACAGGGTTTGGCTACACCTTC.

The chain recombines TRBV7-9 with TRBJ1-2; D is uncertain. Germline CDR1 and CDR2: SEHNR and FQNEAQ (reference sequence). This CDR3 has 14 residues. Between the trimmed V and J ends, which lost 2 bases and 0 bases, there was a span of 7 bases. The CDR3 reads CASSLSSPNYGYTF. CDR3 nucleotides: TGTGCCAGCAGCTTATCTAGCCCTAACTATGGCTACACCTTC.

V usage is TRBV5-1 and J usage is TRBJ2-5, with a weak D call TRBD2 (6 bases). Between the trimmed V and J ends, which lost 3 bases and 2 bases, there was a span of 17 bases. Per germline, CDR1 SGHRS and CDR2 YFSETQ. The CDR3 spans 16 residues. For the CDR3, the DNA is TGCGCCAGCAGCTCCGGACGGGCGGGGTTGCAAGAGACCCAGTACTTC. This sequence encodes CASSSGRAGLQETQYF.

V usage is TRBV27 and J usage is TRBJ2-1; weak D call: TRBD2 (5 bases). CDR3 length: 13 residues. Trimming removed 8 bases from V and 4 bases from J, with 12 bases in between. Germline V gene data show CDR1 as MNHEY and CDR2 as SMNVEV (reference sequence). DNA for the CDR3: TGTGCCAGCCATCCCTCGGGGTACAATGAGCAGTTCTTC. The encoded protein is CASHPSGYNEQFF.

The chain carries TRBV7-3 and TRBJ2-3; 11 bases are a match to TRBD2. From germline, CDR1 is SGHTA and CDR2 FQGTGA. This CDR3 region has 15 residues. V was pared by 4 bases and J by 6 bases, with 6 bases of the junction left unmatched. The CDR3 loop is CASSSLAGGWDTQYF. The DNA for the CDR3 is TGTGCCAGCAGCTCCCTAGCGGGGGGCTGGGATACGCAGTATTTT. The full variable domain, rest sourced from reference TRBV7-3 and TRBJ2-3, is GAGVSQTPSNKVTEKGKYVELRCDPISGHTALYWYRQSLGQGPEFLIYFQGTGAADDSGLPNDRFFAVRPEGSVSTLKIQRTERGDSAVYLCASSSLAGGWDTQYFGPGTRLTVL.

The chain carries TRBV5-1 and TRBJ2-5; 8 bases match TRBD1. The V gene end was trimmed by 0 bases and the J gene end by 2 bases; junction bases not matched to a gene: 6. Germline values: CDR1 SGHRS, CDR2 YFSETQ. The CDR3 totals 16 residues. CDR3 DNA sequence: TGCGCCAGCAGCTTGGGGCCAACAGGGGGTCAAGAGACCCAGTACTTC. Encoded protein: CASSLGPTGGQETQYF.

The V and J genes are TRBV5-1 and TRBJ2-1, with D maybe TRBD2 (6 bases). The CDR3 runs 19 residues. Germline V CDR1 and CDR2: SGHRS, YFSETQ. V gave up 0 bases and J gave up 5 bases, with 24 bases separating them. CDR3 region: CASSLVGTPRGIGNNEQFF. The CDR3, as DNA: TGCGCCAGCAGCTTGGTTGGGACTCCAAGGGGCATAGGGAACAATGAGCAGTTCTTC.

V usage is TRBV10-3 and J usage is TRBJ2-5; D may be TRBD1 (5 bases). This CDR3 contains 12 residues. Looked up from germline, CDR1 is ENHRY and CDR2 is SYGVKD. V lost 2 bases and J lost 4, with 5 bases in between. CDR3 bases: TGTGCCATCAGTGAGACAGGAGAGACCCAGTACTTC. Translation: CAISETGETQYF.

This clone was detected only once. The chain couples TRBV28 to TRBJ1-2, with a possible D match to TRBD1 (5 bases). Germline CDR1 and CDR2: MDHEN and SYDVKM. CDR3 size: 13 residues. Trimming shortened V by 6 bases and J by 3 bases, and 11 bases separated the two germline ends. DNA for the CDR3: TGTGCCAGCAGCTTAGGCAGGGACTATGGCTACACCTTC. Its translation: CASSLGRDYGYTF.

This clone was counted a single time. This sequence joins TRBV6-5 and TRBJ2-5; no clear D. CDR1 and CDR2 (germline): MNHEY, SVGAGI. Trimming cost V 0 bases and J 4 bases, with 9 bases left between them. This CDR3 contains 14 residues. The CDR3: CASSYSLLGETQYF. Written as DNA, the CDR3 is TGTGCCAGCAGTTACTCGTTGCTAGGAGAGACCCAGTACTTC.

The V gene is TRBV6-4, the J gene TRBJ1-5; D perhaps matches TRBD1 (6 bases). V lost 5 bases to trimming and J lost 2 bases, with 22 bases between them. Germline V lookup: CDR1 MRHNA, CDR2 SNTAGT. The CDR3 totals 18 residues. CDR3 nucleotide sequence: TGTGCCAGCAGTCCCGAGCCCGGGACACTATACCGCAATCAGCCCCAGCATTTT. The encoded protein is CASSPEPGTLYRNQPQHF.

The sample holds a few counts of this clone. J is TRBJ2-7 and V is TRBV28, with 8 bases identical to TRBD1. Germline CDR1 reads MDHEN; CDR2 reads SYDVKM. This CDR3 comprises 14 residues. The trim removed 9 bases at V and 4 bases at J, leaving 11 bases unmatched. Here the CDR3 DNA reads TGTGCCAGTCAAAACCTGGACAGGGTGTACGAGCAGTACTTC. It is translated as CASQNLDRVYEQYF. Full variable domain (rest looked up from reference TRBV28 and TRBJ2-7): DVKVTQSSRYLVKRTGEKVFLECVQDMDHENMFWYRQDPGLGLRLIYFSYDVKMKEKGDIPEGYSVSREKKERFSLILESASTNQTSMYLCASQNLDRVYEQYFGPGTRLTVT.

J is TRBJ2-1 and V is TRBV24-1, with 7 bases that match TRBD2. This CDR3 has 19 amino acids. Germline V gene data show CDR1 as KGHDR and CDR2 as SFDVKD. The V and J ends lost 5 bases and 9 bases, in that order; junction bases with no gene match: 24. As DNA, the CDR3 is TGTGCCACCAGTGTAGCTGGCGGGGGATTACGTTTCGCACCCGGTGAGCAGTTCTTC. Protein: CATSVAGGGLRFAPGEQFF.

This clone was observed a handful of times. The chain recombines TRBV6-1 with TRBJ1-2; D not certain. This CDR3 contains 14 residues. The germline V and J ends were trimmed by 2 bases and 3 bases, with 10 bases remaining between them. Germline V gene lookup returns CDR1 MNHNS and CDR2 SASEGT. The CDR3 coding sequence is TGTGCCAGCAGTGAAAGGTTCGGGGACTATGGCTACACCTTC. Translation gives CASSERFGDYGYTF.

The V and J genes are TRBV27 and TRBJ1-1; D remains unclear. Trimming cost V 8 bases and J 0 bases, with 16 bases left between them. From germline, CDR1 is MNHEY and CDR2 SMNVEV (reference sequence). This CDR3 comprises 15 residues. The CDR3 region has the DNA TGTGCCAGCCCCACGAGTCGGACGGTGAACACTGAAGCTTTCTTT. Translated, it gives CASPTSRTVNTEAFF.

As regards this clone: At the DNA level, this CDR3 is encoded by other sequences in the same sample as well. This chain joins TRBV3-1 (or the pseudogene TRBV3-2) and TRBJ2-1; no clear D gene. Trimming stripped 1 base from V and 4 bases from J, with 2 bases between. CDR1 is LGHDT, CDR2 YNNKEL, per germline (reference sequence). The length of the CDR3 is 12 residues. This CDR3 reads CASSQGYNEQFF. CDR3 nucleotides: TGTGCCAGCAGCCAAGGGTACAATGAGCAGTTCTTC.

The chain is built from TRBV5-1 and TRBJ2-5, with 9 bases identical to TRBD1. V lost 5 bases, J lost 5 bases, and 7 bases stayed unmatched. The CDR3 has 14 residues. Germline V gene data show CDR1 as SGHRS and CDR2 as YFSETQ. CDR3 in DNA: TGCGCCAGCAGTGGGACAGGGTCGGGCGAGACCCAGTACTTC. Translating it yields CASSGTGSGETQYF.

V and J are TRBV10-3 and TRBJ1-3, with D tentatively TRBD1 (5 bases). V lost 0 bases and J 0 bases, leaving 12 bases between the germline ends. Germline V CDR1 and CDR2: ENHRY, SYGVKD. This CDR3 region has 17 residues. CDR3 sequence reads: CAISESAGMSSGNTIYF. The CDR3 nucleotides read TGTGCCATCAGTGAGTCTGCAGGGATGAGCTCTGGAAACACCATATATTTT.

The V and J genes are TRBV19 and TRBJ2-3; D unresolved. Looked up from germline, CDR1 is LNHDA and CDR2 is SQIVND (reference sequence). This CDR3 has 13 amino acids. Trimming left V 2 bases short and J 11 bases short, with 14 bases between. The CDR3 here is CASSINGPPEQYF. The CDR3 region has the DNA TGTGCCAGTAGTATAAATGGGCCCCCTGAGCAGTATTTT.

The chain uses TRBV5-1 and TRBJ2-5; no reliable D call. Between the trimmed V and J ends, which lost 0 bases and 4 bases, there was a span of 4 bases. Germline CDR1 and CDR2: SGHRS and YFSETQ. This CDR3 has 12 residues. This CDR3 reads CASSLARETQYF. The CDR3 DNA is TGCGCCAGCAGCTTGGCCCGAGAGACCCAGTACTTC.

The rearrangement links TRBV24-1 to TRBJ1-2, with D possibly matching TRBD1 (5 bases). The germline V gene has CDR1 KGHDR and CDR2 SFDVKD. The V and J ends lost 3 bases and 8 bases respectively, with 21 bases between them. The CDR3 covers 16 residues. CDR3 residues: CATSDPTTQAGGGYTF. CDR3 nucleotides: TGTGCCACCAGTGATCCCACGACTCAAGCCGGGGGAGGCTACACCTTC.

This chain connects TRBV19 to TRBJ2-2, with D hard to call. The CDR3 runs 13 residues. V lost 2 bases to trimming and J lost 6 bases, with 7 bases between them. Germline CDR1 is LNHDA and CDR2 is SQIVND (reference sequence). CDR3 sequence reads: CASSIRAAGELFF. The CDR3 nucleotides are TGTGCCAGTAGTATAAGGGCTGCCGGGGAGCTGTTTTTT.

CDR3 sequence (DNA): TGTGCCACCAGTGATCGAAGGGTCGGAGAGGAGCAGTACTTC. It yields the protein CATSDRRVGEEQYF. V usage is TRBV24-1 and J usage is TRBJ2-7; D not certain. Germline CDR1 and CDR2: KGHDR and SFDVKD. Trimming stripped 3 bases from V and 7 bases from J, with 15 bases between. CDR3 length: 14 amino acids.